The T cell receptor beta chain under discussion was sequenced for a study of blood T cell repertoires in COVID-19. Study-level information: Acute and convalescent COVID-19 samples came from the United States, Italy and Spain.

In the original analysis: Reference gene primer amplification gave estimated nucleated cell counts. Produced via immunoSEQ multiplex PCR; TCRdb's table is partial and in-frame only. Clone size and V and J calls were adopted from that table, with D and trimming inferred from the DNA. Among 150,000 to 200,000 clones listed, 70% to 80% were seen once. This clone was counted a few times. This CDR3 is 15 amino acids long. The ends lost 6 bases at V and 6 bases at J; junction bases unmatched: 6. Germline loops: CDR1 SGHTA, CDR2 FQGNSA. Patients in Seattle were enrolled during active infection, then followed longitudinally.

The chain recombines TRBV7-2 with TRBJ1-6; 9 bases line up with TRBD1. This sequence originates from a woman in her 40s with COVID-19, enrolled during active disease. The source material was peripheral blood. CDR3 in amino acids: CASSLNRGLNSPLHF. DNA for the CDR3: TGTGCCAGCAGTCTGAACAGGGGGCTTAATTCACCCCTCCACTTT.